This T cell receptor (beta chain) was captured in a study of tumor-infiltrating lymphocytes in primary liver carcinoma. About the study: Those enrolled were patients of both sexes, who were aged 30 to 69 years.

The authors took blood RNA from unsorted whole blood and also extracted germline DNA. TCR beta cDNA came from roughly 550 ng total RNA, primed with a constant-region primer. ARM-PCR, slightly modified, supplied the TCR beta libraries through three nested multiplex PCR rounds. Forward primers for TRBV1-TRBV30 and a C-beta reverse primer served the first two PCR rounds, at approximately 10 cycles each. TCRdb processed the multiplex PCR reads anew with MiXCR; each CDR3 protein has one entry. The data hold approximately 210,000 distinct CDR3 sequences, with around three fifths observed a single time. The CDR3 is 15 amino acids. The V end was cut by 1 base, the J end by 2 bases, with 12 bases between. Per germline, CDR1 SGHNT and CDR2 YYREEE (reference sequence).

This receptor was identified in a woman in her fifties or sixties with primary liver carcinoma and hepatitis B virus infection. The rearrangement uses TRBV5-4 and TRBJ2-5; no firm D call. Sequencing used peripheral blood. The CDR3 protein is CASSLQSVGQETQYF. CDR3 in DNA: TGTGCCAGCAGCTTGCAGAGCGTGGGGCAAGAGACCCAGTACTTC.